These 14 T cell receptor beta chains were all obtained from the same sample, sequenced in a study of T-cell reconstitution after alpha-beta-depleted transplantation in children. Preparation of the TCRbeta library involved a method that used unique molecular identifiers. TCRdb re-called the PCR reads with MiXCR, one entry per CDR3 protein. The table lists about 260,000 distinct CDR3 sequences, around 7.8% of them singletons. The sample was PBMCs, mostly from graft donor cells, taken 180 days after TCRalphabeta/CD19-depleted stem cell transplant. The receptors were gathered from a male patient younger than 18 who had a stem cell transplant for acute lymphoblastic leukemia, so the T cells may come from the graft donor.

This clonotype occurred many times. The V call is TRBV4-3, the J call TRBJ2-7; D is unclear. Trimming stripped 4 bases from V and 3 bases from J, with 13 bases between. There are 14 residues in the CDR3. Germline-derived CDR1 and CDR2 are LGHNA and YSLEER. The CDR3 DNA is TGCGCCAGCAGCCCAAGCCCCGGTTTCTACGAGCAGTACTTC. Translated, it gives CASSPSPGFYEQYF.

This clonotype was recorded many times. V and J are TRBV7-3 and TRBJ2-3, with 13 bases fitting TRBD2. The V segment lost 2 bases and the J segment 2 bases; nucleotides outside the gene matches: 4. Per germline, CDR1 SGHTA and CDR2 FQGTGA. The length of the CDR3 is 17 residues. The CDR3 region has the DNA TGTGCCAGCAGCTTACCCGGACTAGCGGGGGACACAGATACGCAGTATTTT. Encoded protein: CASSLPGLAGDTDTQYF. Together with reference TRBV7-3 and TRBJ2-3, the CDR3 gives the full variable domain: GAGVSQTPSNKVTEKGKYVELRCDPISGHTALYWYRQSLGQGPEFLIYFQGTGAADDSGLPNDRFFAVRPEGSVSTLKIQRTERGDSAVYLCASSLPGLAGDTDTQYFGPGTRLTVL.

As for this clonotype: A much larger clone differs by one base, so this may be a read error. J is TRBJ2-7 and V is TRBV10-2, with a tentative D call TRBD1 (5 bases). CDR1 and CDR2 (germline): WSHSY, SAAADI. The length of the CDR3 is 14 residues. Deletions cut 3 bases from V and 6 bases from J, with 15 bases between. Written as DNA, the CDR3 is TGCGCCAGCAGTGACTCGGACACGGCCCGCGAGCAGTACTTC. As protein: CASSDSDTAREQYF.

This clonotype was seen ten or more times. The chain carries TRBV6-2 or TRBV6-3 and TRBJ2-4, with 14 bases aligning to TRBD2. The CDR3 loop spans 17 amino acids. Trimming removed 4 bases from V and 6 bases from J; junction bases left unmatched: 8. CDR1 is MNHEY, CDR2 SVGEGT, per germline. The CDR3 DNA reads as TGTGCCAGCAGTTCGGGACTAGCGGGGGCCGAAGGAAACATTCAGTACTTC. Its protein product is CASSSGLAGAEGNIQYF.

This clonotype has ten or more counts. The chain is built from TRBV28 and TRBJ1-6, with D tentatively TRBD1 (5 bases). The CDR3 length is 15 residues. With 5 bases removed from V and 10 bases from J, the gap between germline ends came to 18 bases. Per the germline V gene, CDR1 is MDHEN and CDR2 is SYDVKM. CDR3 region: CASSLRVPYRSPLHF. The CDR3 DNA follows: TGTGCCAGCAGTCTTCGGGTCCCCTACAGGTCACCCCTCCACTTT.

Ten or more counts support this clonotype. This sequence joins TRBV5-1 and TRBJ1-2; D is perhaps TRBD1 (5 bases). The CDR3 totals 15 residues. Germline V lookup: CDR1 SGHRS, CDR2 YFSETQ. The V end was cut by 2 bases, the J end by 6 bases, with 17 bases between. CDR3 DNA: TGCGCCAGCAGCTTCTTCTTTCGGTCAGGGCATGGCTACACCTTC. Translating gives CASSFFFRSGHGYTF.

This clonotype was found many times. The chain uses TRBV24-1 and TRBJ2-5; D remains ambiguous. The CDR3 sequence is 11 residues long. Germline values: CDR1 KGHDR, CDR2 SFDVKD. The germline V and J ends were trimmed by 6 bases and 7 bases, with 8 bases remaining between them. The CDR3 loop is CATSLGGTQYF. CDR3 bases: TGTGCCACCAGTCTCGGCGGGACCCAGTACTTC.

This clonotype was counted ten times or more. The V call is TRBV6-1, the J call TRBJ2-2; 13 nucleotides match TRBD2. Germline V gene sequence: CDR1 MNHNS, CDR2 SASEGT. V dropped 6 bases and J dropped 3; count of bases not matched to a gene: 13. CDR3 length: 19 residues. The CDR3 nucleotides are TGTGCCAGCAGCAGAACCCGGACTAGCGGGAGTTATCACACCGGGGAGCTGTTTTTT. This codes for CASSRTRTSGSYHTGELFF.

The J gene is TRBJ2-7, the V gene TRBV15, with TRBD2 matching 7 bases. Germline V gives CDR1 LNHNV, CDR2 YYDKDF (reference sequence). J lost 3 bases, V lost 2 bases, and 16 bases had no gene match. The CDR3 extends over 18 amino acids. CDR3: CATSRKGLLLTNFYEQYF. DNA of the CDR3: TGTGCCACCAGCAGAAAGGGACTACTACTGACCAATTTCTACGAGCAGTACTTC.

In its sample, this clonotype was seen many times. CDR3 amino acids: CASSYKEVGAPSYEQYF. The CDR3 DNA follows: TGTGCCAGCAGCTACAAGGAAGTCGGGGCCCCCTCCTACGAGCAGTACTTC. The chain uses TRBV21-1 and TRBJ2-7; TRBD2 was called by the table and not checked on the DNA. TRBV21-1 is given as a pseudogene. The CDR3 contains 17 residues.

This clonotype was counted ten times or more. The chain couples TRBV6-5 to TRBJ1-6; the match to TRBD1 covers 8 bases. The trim removed 2 bases at V and 10 bases at J, leaving 13 bases unmatched. The CDR3 covers 17 residues. Germline CDR1 and CDR2: MNHEY and SVGAGI. The chain's CDR3 is CASSYESARGLGSPLHF. CDR3 nucleotide sequence: TGTGCCAGCAGTTACGAAAGCGCCAGGGGGCTAGGGTCACCCCTCCACTTT.

The table lists this clonotype with many counts. This rearrangement joins TRBV4-3 to TRBJ1-1; D unclear. This CDR3 region has 14 residues. V dropped 1 base and J dropped 0 bases, with 6 bases sitting between them. Germline loops: CDR1 LGHNA, CDR2 YSLEER. As DNA, the CDR3 is TGCGCCAGCAGCCAAGCCCCCCTGAACACTGAAGCTTTCTTT. Translated: CASSQAPLNTEAFF.

This clonotype was detected ten times or more. V gene TRBV7-9 combines with J gene TRBJ2-7; TRBD2 might be the D (5 bases). The germline CDR1 and CDR2 sequences are SEHNR and FQNEAQ (reference sequence). The CDR3 totals 12 residues. V gave up 1 base and J gave up 7 bases, with 8 bases separating them. CDR3 residues: CASSLEGGEQYF. CDR3 bases: TGTGCCAGCAGCTTAGAAGGCGGGGAGCAGTACTTC. Looking up the rest from reference TRBV7-9 and TRBJ2-7 gives the full variable domain: DTGVSQNPRHKITKRGQNVTFRCDPISEHNRLYWYRQTLGQGPEFLTYFQNEAQLEKSRLLSDRFSAERPKGSFSTLEIQRTEQGDSAMYLCASSLEGGEQYFGPGTRLTVT.

This clonotype has at least ten counts. V and J are TRBV20-1 and TRBJ2-5; 9 bases are shared with TRBD1. The CDR3 runs to 12 residues. The germline gives CDR1 DFQATT, CDR2 SNEGSKA (reference sequence). V lost 6 bases to trimming and J lost 4 bases; unmatched junction nucleotides: 3. The CDR3, as DNA: TGCAGTGCCCCGGGACAGGGAGAGACCCAGTACTTC. This gives the protein CSAPGQGETQYF.